Listed below are T cell receptor beta chains from one sample, sequenced in a study of control samples from healthy donors and cancer patients. Libraries were prepared by immunoSEQ multiplex PCR; TCRdb keeps only in-frame clonotypes and omits some of them. Of 110,000 or so clones listed, roughly 89% are singletons. The specimen sequenced was blood. The source of these receptors is a man aged 30 to 39 in good health. Both conserved end residues are part of each CDR3. A D gene is named only where the DNA matches it firmly. For some rows the clone size is stated as once, few or many, or as a class when expanded; others skip it.

>TRBJ1-1|TRBD1|-|TRBV12-3/TRBV12-4
TGTGCCAGCAGTCCCCTACAGGGGATGGCTTTCTTT
CASSPLQGMAFF
>TRBJ1-2|TRBD1|-|TRBV7-2
TGTGCCAGCAGCCCCGATCAGGGGGTAGATAAGTATGGCTACACCTTC
CASSPDQGVDKYGYTF
>TRBJ2-3|-|-|TRBV4-2
TGTGCCGGCAGCCAAGATGTGCGCACAGATACGCAGTATTTT
CAGSQDVRTDTQYF
>TRBJ1-2|-|once|TRBV28
TGTGCCAGCAGGGGACACGGCTATGGCTACACCTTC
CASRGHGYGYTF
>TRBJ1-4|TRBD1|-|TRBV5-1
TGCGCCAGCAGCCCCCGGACAGGTGAAAAACTGTTTTTT
CASSPRTGEKLFF
>TRBJ2-7|-|-|TRBV3-1/TRBV3-2
TGTGCCAGCAGCCCCGGAACCCTCTACGAGCAGTACTTC
CASSPGTLYEQYF
>TRBJ2-1|TRBD2|-|TRBV7-3
TGTGCCAGCAGCTTATTAGCGGGGGTGGATGAGCAGTTCTTC
CASSLLAGVDEQFF
>TRBJ1-2|-|-|TRBV6-6
TGTGCCAGTATGGACAGAGTGTTCTATGGCTACACCTTC
CASMDRVFYGYTF
>TRBJ2-3|-|-|TRBV27
TGTGCCAGCAGTCTCTTACAGGCCAGGACGCAGTATTTT
CASSLLQARTQYF
>TRBJ2-1|TRBD2|-|TRBV27
TGTGCCAGCAGTCCGGGACTATTGAATGAGCAGTTCTTC
CASSPGLLNEQFF
>TRBJ1-1|-|-|TRBV5-1
TGCGCCAGCAGCTTGGCCAGGCAGACCATGAACACTGAAGCTTTCTTT
CASSLARQTMNTEAFF
>TRBJ1-6|-|-|TRBV5-8
TGTGCCAGCAGCTCCCTGAGGAATTCACCCCTCCACTTT
CASSSLRNSPLHF
>TRBJ1-1|-|-|TRBV30
TGTGCCTGGAGTCGCTTGAGGGGGAACACTGAAGCTTTCTTT
CAWSRLRGNTEAFF
>TRBJ1-6|-|-|TRBV11-2
TGTGCCAGCAGCTTAGATTACCAGGGCGAAGCTTCACCCCTCCACTTT
CASSLDYQGEASPLHF
>TRBJ2-5|-|-|TRBV5-6
TGTGCCAGCAGCTTGGAAAGACGGAAAGAGACCCAGTACTTC
CASSLERRKETQYF
>TRBJ1-2|-|-|TRBV18
TGTGCCAGCTCCCCGACCTCAGGGCTCTATGGCTACACCTTC
CASSPTSGLYGYTF
>TRBJ1-4|-|-|TRBV24-1
TGTGCCACCAGTGATTCCCGAGGGACGCCGGAAAAACTGTTTTTT
CATSDSRGTPEKLFF
>TRBJ1-1|-|-|TRBV6-6
TGTGCCAGCAGCCCCACAGTGAACACTGAAGCTTTCTTT
CASSPTVNTEAFF
>TRBJ2-5|-|-|TRBV6-6
TGTGCCAGCAGGTCCCAGGGCCAAGAGACCCAGTACTTC
CASRSQGQETQYF
>TRBJ1-6|-|-|TRBV11-2
TGTGCCAGCAGCTTTTCAGGCTTCAACCCCTATAATTCACCCCTCCACTTT
CASSFSGFNPYNSPLHF
>TRBJ2-3|-|-|TRBV9
TGTGCCAGCAGCGCAGGCCGGAGGTCGGTTAGGACAGATACGCAGTATTTT
CASSAGRRSVRTDTQYF
>TRBJ2-5|-|-|TRBV19
TGTGCCAGTACAGGGGGGGAGACCCAGTACTTC
CASTGGETQYF
>TRBJ2-2|TRBD2|-|TRBV5-4
TGTGCCAGCAGGGGCGGGACTAGCGGGGGGAGGTCGTCCGGGGAGCTGTTTTTT
CASRGGTSGGRSSGELFF
>TRBJ2-3|TRBD1|few|TRBV5-1
TGCGCCAGCAGCTTGGAAACCTACAGGGGAGCCGATACGCAGTATTTT
CASSLETYRGADTQYF
>TRBJ1-1|-|-|TRBV29-1
TGCAGCGTTGATATGGCCAGTGAAGCTTTCTTT
CSVDMASEAFF
>TRBJ1-6|-|once|TRBV12-5
TGTGCTAGTGGCCCAGACAGCTTTCCCCTCCACTTT
CASGPDSFPLHF
>TRBJ2-7|TRBD1|-|TRBV7-9
TGTGCCAGCAGCTATGCACAGGGGTACGAGCAGTACTTC
CASSYAQGYEQYF
>TRBJ2-5|TRBD1|-|TRBV4-1
TGCGCCAGCAGCTCTCGACAGGGTGGTGAGACCCAGTACTTC
CASSSRQGGETQYF
>TRBJ2-5|TRBD2|-|TRBV2
TGTGCCAGCCCCAACCCCCGCTGGCGGGGGGGCCTATGGGAGACCCAGTACTTC
CASPNPRWRGGLWETQYF
>TRBJ2-1|-|-|TRBV6-5
TGTGCCAGCAGTCCGAGGGGTAACTACAATGAGCAGTTCTTC
CASSPRGNYNEQFF
>TRBJ1-1|-|-|TRBV11-2
TGTGCCAGCAGCTCGAGATACAGGGACCTTATGAACACTGAAGCTTTCTTT
CASSSRYRDLMNTEAFF
>TRBJ1-1|TRBD1|-|TRBV7-2
TGTGCCAGCAGCTCCCCCCCGGGACAGAGGTTGAACACTGAAGCTTTCTTT
CASSSPPGQRLNTEAFF
>TRBJ1-3|-|few|TRBV3-1/TRBV3-2
TGTGCCAGCAGCCAAGCCAGGGCTCGAAACACCATATATTTT
CASSQARARNTIYF
>TRBJ1-6|TRBD1|-|TRBV30
TGTGCCTGGAGTTTTGTAGGACAGGGAAATTCACCCCTCCACTTT
CAWSFVGQGNSPLHF
>TRBJ2-2|-|-|TRBV4-2
TGTGCCAGCAGCCACGCGGGACCAAACACTGGGGAGCTGTTTTTT
CASSHAGPNTGELFF
>TRBJ1-5|TRBD1|few|TRBV19
TGTGCCAGTAACGCCGGGACAGGGGGCAATCAGCCCCAGCATTTT
CASNAGTGGNQPQHF
>TRBJ1-5|TRBD1|-|TRBV5-6
TGTGCCAGCAGCAGGGACAGGGATCAGCCCCAGCATTTT
CASSRDRDQPQHF